Listed here are 11 T cell receptor beta chains from one sample, sequenced in a study of blood T cell repertoires in COVID-19. Sequencing was performed with immunoSEQ multiplex PCR; in TCRdb, only in-frame clones are kept and a portion is missing. In the table there are tens of thousands of clones, roughly 90% of which are singletons. Sequencing was done on a sample of peripheral blood. The receptors stem from a woman aged 50 to 65 with acute or convalescent COVID-19.

This clone was seen more than once but under ten times. The chain recombines TRBV9 with TRBJ1-1; D may be TRBD1 (5 bases). The germline gives CDR1 SGDLS, CDR2 YYNGEE. Trimming left V 5 bases short and J 1 base short, with 9 bases between. The CDR3 consists of 13 residues. CDR3 nucleotides: TGTGCCAGCAGTAGGGGTTGGAACACTGAAGCTTTCTTT. Its protein is CASSRGWNTEAFF. Full variable domain (remainder filled in from reference TRBV9 and TRBJ1-1): DSGVTQTPKHLITATGQRVTLRCSPRSGDLSVYWYQQSLDQGLQFLIQYYNGEERAKGNILERFSAQQFPDLHSELNLSSLELGDSALYFCASSRGWNTEAFFGQGTRLTVV.

The gene calls are TRBV7-9 and TRBJ2-3; 8 nucleotides agree with TRBD2. V shed 2 bases, J shed 4 bases, and the junction held 8 bases outside the gene matches. The CDR3 runs 16 residues. Germline CDR1 reads SEHNR; CDR2 reads FQNEAQ (reference sequence). The CDR3 region is CASSLLSGSSPDTQYF. CDR3 bases: TGTGCCAGCAGCTTATTGAGCGGGAGCTCGCCAGATACGCAGTATTTT. Full variable domain (missing parts from reference TRBV7-9 and TRBJ2-3): DTGVSQNPRHKITKRGQNVTFRCDPISEHNRLYWYRQTLGQGPEFLTYFQNEAQLEKSRLLSDRFSAERPKGSFSTLEIQRTEQGDSAMYLCASSLLSGSSPDTQYFGPGTRLTVL.

The sample holds one count of this clone. This sequence joins TRBV5-1 and TRBJ2-5; perhaps TRBD2 as D (6 bases). Per the germline V gene, CDR1 is SGHRS and CDR2 is YFSETQ. The CDR3 contains 15 residues. V was shortened by 4 bases and J by 1 base, with 14 bases between the two germline ends. In nucleotides, the CDR3 is TGCGCCAGCAGCGAAAATAGCGGACGCCAAGAGACCCAGTACTTC. It translates to CASSENSGRQETQYF.

The V gene is TRBV7-2, the J gene TRBJ1-2; D is unclear. The germline V gene has CDR1 SGHTA and CDR2 FQGNSA. This CDR3 has 14 amino acids. V lost 5 bases to trimming and J lost 0 bases, with 10 bases between them. CDR3 sequence reads: CASSPGRANYGYTF. DNA of the CDR3: TGTGCCAGCAGCCCCGGTCGTGCTAACTATGGCTACACCTTC.

This chain uses TRBV9 with TRBJ2-1; 11 bases map to TRBD2. The CDR3 is 15 amino acids. J gave up 7 bases and V 4 bases, and 7 bases lay outside the gene matches. Looked up from germline, CDR1 is SGDLS and CDR2 is YYNGEE. CDR3 bases: TGTGCCAGCAGCTATAGCGGGGGGGCTGGTAATGAGCAGTTCTTC. Protein product: CASSYSGGAGNEQFF.

The chain has TRBV9 and TRBJ1-1, with D perhaps TRBD1 (5 bases). The germline V and J ends were trimmed by 0 bases and 1 base, with 10 bases remaining between them. This CDR3 is 15 amino acids long. The V gene's germline CDR1 is SGDLS and CDR2 YYNGEE. This CDR3 reads CASSVVGQGNTEAFF. CDR3 bases: TGTGCCAGCAGCGTAGTGGGGCAGGGGAACACTGAAGCTTTCTTT.

This rearrangement joins TRBV3-1 (or the pseudogene TRBV3-2) to TRBJ1-5; no firm D call. Trimming left V 1 base short and J 4 bases short, with 8 bases between. CDR1 and CDR2 from the germline V gene are LGHDT and YNNKEL (reference sequence). The CDR3 runs 14 residues. The CDR3 nucleotides read TGTGCCAGCAGCCAAGCCGCCGGGAATCAGCCCCAGCATTTT. The encoded protein is CASSQAAGNQPQHF.

The J gene is TRBJ1-3, the V gene TRBV3-1 (or the pseudogene TRBV3-2); 8 bases match TRBD1. The germline CDR1 and CDR2 sequences are LGHDT and YNNKEL (reference sequence). The CDR3 has 15 residues. The V and J ends lost 4 bases and 2 bases, in that order; junction bases with no gene match: 4. In DNA form, the CDR3 reads TGTGCCAGCAGCCTGGGGACAGGCCCTGGAAACACCATATATTTT. Amino acid sequence: CASSLGTGPGNTIYF.

This chain links TRBV5-1 with TRBJ1-4, with D perhaps TRBD1 (6 bases). Germline lookup yields CDR1 SGHRS and CDR2 YFSETQ. Between the trimmed V and J ends, which lost 1 base and 2 bases, there was a span of 6 bases. This CDR3 is built from 14 residues. The CDR3 here is CASSLTGTNEKLFF. The CDR3 DNA is TGCGCCAGCAGCTTGACAGGGACTAATGAAAAACTGTTTTTT.

This chain links TRBV15 with TRBJ1-6; 8 bases match TRBD1. Germline trimming cut 6 bases from V and 9 bases from J; bases unmatched to any gene: 16. Germline V gene sequence: CDR1 LNHNV, CDR2 YYDKDF (reference sequence). There are 17 residues in the CDR3. The CDR3 region has the DNA TGTGCCACCAGGACGAGCTGGGGGACAGGTCTAAGTTCACCCCTCCACTTT. Translation: CATRTSWGTGLSSPLHF.

The rearrangement joins TRBV4-1 to TRBJ1-2; D is uncertain. Trimming cost V 0 bases and J 5 bases, with 10 bases left between them. The V gene's germline CDR1 is MGHRA and CDR2 YSYEKL. The length of the CDR3 is 14 residues. Here the CDR3 reads CASSQDIQSYGYTF. The CDR3 DNA sequence: TGCGCCAGCAGCCAAGATATACAGTCTTATGGCTACACCTTC.